This T cell receptor beta chain was identified in a study of blood T cell repertoires in COVID-19. The method was immunoSEQ multiplex PCR; TCRdb's version includes in-frame clones alone and lacks a portion of them. The sample consists of about 140,000 clones, 84% of them appearing once. The V end was cut by 2 bases, the J end by 4 bases, with 16 bases between. In germline, CDR1 is SGDLS, CDR2 YYNGEE. This CDR3 is built from 16 residues. This clone came up once. Specimen: peripheral blood. The chain links TRBV9 to TRBJ2-1; D is ambiguous. The clonotype was recovered from a man aged 25 to 40 with COVID-19, enrolled during active disease. The CDR3: CASSVSLGSTYNEQFF. CDR3 DNA sequence: TGTGCCAGCAGCGTCTCCCTAGGATCCACTTACAATGAGCAGTTCTTC.